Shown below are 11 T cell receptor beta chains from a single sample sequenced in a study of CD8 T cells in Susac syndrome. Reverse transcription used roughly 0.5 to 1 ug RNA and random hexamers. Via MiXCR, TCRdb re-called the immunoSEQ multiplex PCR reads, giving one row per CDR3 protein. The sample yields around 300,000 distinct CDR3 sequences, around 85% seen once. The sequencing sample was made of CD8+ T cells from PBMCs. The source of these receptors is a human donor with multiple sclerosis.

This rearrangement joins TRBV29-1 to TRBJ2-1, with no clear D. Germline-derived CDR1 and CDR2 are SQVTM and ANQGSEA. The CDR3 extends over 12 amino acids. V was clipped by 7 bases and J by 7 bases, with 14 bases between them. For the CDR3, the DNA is TGCAGCGCCAAAGGCCCACGGAATGAGCAGTTCTTC. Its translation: CSAKGPRNEQFF.

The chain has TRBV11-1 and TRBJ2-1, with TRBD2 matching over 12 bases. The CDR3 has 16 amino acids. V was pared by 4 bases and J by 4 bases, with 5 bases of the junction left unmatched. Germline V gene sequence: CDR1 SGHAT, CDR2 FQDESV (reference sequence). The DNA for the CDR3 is TGTGCCAGCAGCTCTGGACTAGCGGGAATATACAATGAGCAGTTCTTC. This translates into CASSSGLAGIYNEQFF.

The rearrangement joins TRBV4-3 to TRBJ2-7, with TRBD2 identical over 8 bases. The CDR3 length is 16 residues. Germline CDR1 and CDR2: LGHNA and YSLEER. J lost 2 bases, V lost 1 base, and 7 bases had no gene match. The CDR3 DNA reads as TGCGCCAGCAGCCAAGGGGAGGTAGCGGGGACCTACGAGCAGTACTTC. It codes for CASSQGEVAGTYEQYF.

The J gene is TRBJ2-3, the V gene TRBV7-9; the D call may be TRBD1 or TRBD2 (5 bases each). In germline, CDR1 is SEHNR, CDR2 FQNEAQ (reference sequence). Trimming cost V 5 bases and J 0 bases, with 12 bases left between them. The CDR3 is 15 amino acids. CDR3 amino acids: CASSPQGASTDTQYF. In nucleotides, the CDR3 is TGTGCCAGCAGCCCGCAGGGAGCTAGCACAGATACGCAGTATTTT.

In nucleotides, the CDR3 is TGTGCCAGCCGAAACTCACTTAGCGTTCACAATGAGCAGTTCTTC. It is translated as CASRNSLSVHNEQFF. V usage is TRBV6-2 or TRBV6-3 and J usage is TRBJ2-1; the D gene is possibly TRBD2 (5 bases). Per the germline V gene, CDR1 is MNHEY and CDR2 is SVGEGT. The length of the CDR3 is 15 residues. V dropped 8 bases and J dropped 5 bases, with 19 bases sitting between them.

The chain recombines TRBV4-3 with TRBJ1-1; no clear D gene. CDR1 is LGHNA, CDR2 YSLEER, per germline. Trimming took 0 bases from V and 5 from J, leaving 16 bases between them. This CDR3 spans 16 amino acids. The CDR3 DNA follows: TGCGCCAGCAGCCAAGATGCTCCGGGTCTAGGGACTGAAGCTTTCTTT. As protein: CASSQDAPGLGTEAFF.

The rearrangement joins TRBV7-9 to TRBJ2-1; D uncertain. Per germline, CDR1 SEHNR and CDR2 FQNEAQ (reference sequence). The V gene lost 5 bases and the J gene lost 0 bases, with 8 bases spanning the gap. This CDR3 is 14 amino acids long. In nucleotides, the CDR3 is TGTGCCAGCAGCCGGACGGACTCCTACAATGAGCAGTTCTTC. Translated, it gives CASSRTDSYNEQFF.

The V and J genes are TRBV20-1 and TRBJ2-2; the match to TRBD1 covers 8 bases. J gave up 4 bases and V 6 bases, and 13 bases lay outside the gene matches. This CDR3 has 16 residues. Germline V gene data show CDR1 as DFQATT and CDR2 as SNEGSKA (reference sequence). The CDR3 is CSAIDRGRGGTGELFF. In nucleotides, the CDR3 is TGCAGTGCCATAGACAGGGGCCGGGGCGGCACCGGGGAGCTGTTTTTT.

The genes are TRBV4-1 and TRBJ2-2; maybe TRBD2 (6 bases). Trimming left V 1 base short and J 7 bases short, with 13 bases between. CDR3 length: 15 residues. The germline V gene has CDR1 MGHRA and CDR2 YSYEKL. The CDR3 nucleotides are TGCGCCAGCAGCCAAGTGGGAGGCGAGGGCGGGGAGCTGTTTTTT. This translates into CASSQVGGEGGELFF.

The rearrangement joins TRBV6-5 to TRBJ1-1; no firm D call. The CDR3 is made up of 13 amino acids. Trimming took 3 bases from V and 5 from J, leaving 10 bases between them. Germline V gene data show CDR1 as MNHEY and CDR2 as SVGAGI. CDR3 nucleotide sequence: TGTGCCAGCAGTTATAGGTCAAGGACTGAAGCTTTCTTT. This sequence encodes CASSYRSRTEAFF.

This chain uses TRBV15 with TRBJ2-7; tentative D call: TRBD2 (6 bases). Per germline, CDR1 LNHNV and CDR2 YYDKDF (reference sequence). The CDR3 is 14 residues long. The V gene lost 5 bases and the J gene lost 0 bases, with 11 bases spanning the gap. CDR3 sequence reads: CATSERDFSYEQYF. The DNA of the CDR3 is TGTGCCACCAGCGAACGGGACTTCTCCTACGAGCAGTACTTC.